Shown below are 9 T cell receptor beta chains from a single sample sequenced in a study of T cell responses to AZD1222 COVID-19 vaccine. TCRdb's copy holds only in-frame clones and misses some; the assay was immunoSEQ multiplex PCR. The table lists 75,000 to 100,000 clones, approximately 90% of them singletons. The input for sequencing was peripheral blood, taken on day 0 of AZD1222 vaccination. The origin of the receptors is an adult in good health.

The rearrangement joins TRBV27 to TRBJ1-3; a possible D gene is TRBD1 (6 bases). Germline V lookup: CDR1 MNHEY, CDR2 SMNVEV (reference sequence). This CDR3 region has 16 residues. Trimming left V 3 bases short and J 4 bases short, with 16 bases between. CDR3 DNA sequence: TGTGCCAGCAGTTTCCGTGGGGGCAATCTAGGAAACACCATATATTTT. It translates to CASSFRGGNLGNTIYF.

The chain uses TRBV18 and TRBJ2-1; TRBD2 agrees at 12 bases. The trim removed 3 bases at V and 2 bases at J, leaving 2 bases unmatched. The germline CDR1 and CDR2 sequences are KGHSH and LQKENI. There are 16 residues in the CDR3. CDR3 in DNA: TGTGCCAGCTCACCGACTAGCGGGGGCCCCTACAATGAGCAGTTCTTC. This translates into CASSPTSGGPYNEQFF.

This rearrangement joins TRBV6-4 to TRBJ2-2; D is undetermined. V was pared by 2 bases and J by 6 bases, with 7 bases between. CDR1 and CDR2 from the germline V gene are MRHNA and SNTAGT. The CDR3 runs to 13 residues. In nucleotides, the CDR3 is TGTGCCAGCAGTGACACTCGGGCCGGGGAGCTGTTTTTT. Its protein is CASSDTRAGELFF.

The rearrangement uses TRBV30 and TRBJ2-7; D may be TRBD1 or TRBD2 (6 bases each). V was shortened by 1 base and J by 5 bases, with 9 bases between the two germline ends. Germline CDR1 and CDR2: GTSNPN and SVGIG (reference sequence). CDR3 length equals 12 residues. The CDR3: CAWSGGADEQYF. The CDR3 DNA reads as TGTGCCTGGAGTGGGGGGGCAGACGAGCAGTACTTC.

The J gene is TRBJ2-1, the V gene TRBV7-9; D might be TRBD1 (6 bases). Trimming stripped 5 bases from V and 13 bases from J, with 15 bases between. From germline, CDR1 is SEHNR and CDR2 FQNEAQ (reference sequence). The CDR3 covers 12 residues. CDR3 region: CASSRTGSPQFF. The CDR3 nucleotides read TGTGCCAGCAGCCGAACAGGGTCCCCCCAGTTCTTC.

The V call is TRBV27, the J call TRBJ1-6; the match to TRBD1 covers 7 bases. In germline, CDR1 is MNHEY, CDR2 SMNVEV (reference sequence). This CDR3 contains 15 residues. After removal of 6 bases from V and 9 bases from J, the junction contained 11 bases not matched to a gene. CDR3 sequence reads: CASRPQGVPGSPLHF. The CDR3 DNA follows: TGTGCCAGCAGACCCCAGGGGGTTCCGGGTTCACCCCTCCACTTT.

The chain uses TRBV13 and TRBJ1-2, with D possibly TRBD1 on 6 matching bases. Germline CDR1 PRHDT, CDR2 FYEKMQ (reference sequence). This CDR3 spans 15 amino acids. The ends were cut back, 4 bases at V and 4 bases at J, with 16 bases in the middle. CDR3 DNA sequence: TGTGCCAGCAGCTCTCACAGGGTTCTCGCCTATGGCTACACCTTC. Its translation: CASSSHRVLAYGYTF.

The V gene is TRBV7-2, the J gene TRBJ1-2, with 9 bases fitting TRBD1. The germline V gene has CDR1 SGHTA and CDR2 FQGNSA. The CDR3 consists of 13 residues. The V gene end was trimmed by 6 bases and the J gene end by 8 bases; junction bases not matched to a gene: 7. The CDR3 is CASSYGQGRGYTF. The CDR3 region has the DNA TGTGCCAGCAGTTACGGACAGGGGAGGGGCTACACCTTC.

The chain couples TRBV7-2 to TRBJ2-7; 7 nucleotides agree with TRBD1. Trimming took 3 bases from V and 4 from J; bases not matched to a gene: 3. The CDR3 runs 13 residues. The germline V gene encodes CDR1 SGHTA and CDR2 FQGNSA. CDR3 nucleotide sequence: TGTGCCAGCAGCTTTTCACAGGGGTACGAGCAGTACTTC. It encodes CASSFSQGYEQYF.